The 24 T cell receptor beta chains below all came from one sample that was sequenced in a study of blood T cell repertoires in COVID-19. Method: immunoSEQ multiplex PCR; TCRdb's copy keeps in-frame clones and lacks some. Counted here are 150,000 to 200,000 clones, about nine tenths occurring once; the ten biggest clones make up 11%. Sequencing input: peripheral blood. The origin of the receptors is a woman aged 55-69 years with COVID-19, enrolled during active disease.

The gene calls are TRBV30 and TRBJ1-2; the match to TRBD1 covers 8 bases. Germline V gives CDR1 GTSNPN, CDR2 SVGIG (reference sequence). The V gene end was trimmed by 5 bases and the J gene end by 3 bases; junction bases not matched to a gene: 8. The CDR3 is 14 amino acids. CDR3 region: CAWLWTGNYYGYTF. CDR3 in DNA: TGTGCCTGGTTATGGACAGGGAACTACTATGGCTACACCTTC. The whole variable domain, filled in from reference TRBV30 and TRBJ1-2, reads SQTIHQWPATLVQPVGSPLSLECTVEGTSNPNLYWYRQAAGRGLQLLFYSVGIGQISSEVPQNLSASRPQDRQFILSSKKLLLSDSGFYLCAWLWTGNYYGYTFGSGTRLTVV.

V gene TRBV4-1 combines with J gene TRBJ1-1; 7 bases line up with TRBD1. After removal of 3 bases from V and 0 bases from J, the junction contained 10 bases not matched to a gene. The CDR3 covers 17 residues. Germline-derived CDR1 and CDR2 are MGHRA and YSYEKL. The CDR3: CASSHPRQGDMNTEAFF. In DNA, the CDR3 is TGCGCCAGCAGCCACCCTAGACAGGGAGACATGAACACTGAAGCTTTCTTT.

J is TRBJ2-7 and V is TRBV15; 7 nucleotides match TRBD1. CDR1 is LNHNV, CDR2 YYDKDF, per germline (reference sequence). The CDR3 extends over 15 amino acids. V shed 8 bases, J shed 2 bases, and the junction held 12 bases outside the gene matches. The CDR3: CATAPGQARAYEQYF. CDR3 coding DNA: TGTGCCACCGCCCCCGGACAGGCCCGCGCCTACGAGCAGTACTTC.

V usage is TRBV5-6 and J usage is TRBJ2-7; D is unclear. Germline V CDR1 and CDR2: SGHDT, YYEEEE. The ends were cut back, 0 bases at V and 1 base at J, with 8 bases in the middle. The CDR3 loop spans 14 amino acids. CDR3 sequence reads: CASSLDSRSYEQYF. CDR3 DNA: TGTGCCAGCAGCTTGGACAGCCGTTCCTACGAGCAGTACTTC.

The rearrangement links TRBV2 to TRBJ2-1; D ambiguous. V dropped 9 bases and J dropped 0 bases, with 15 bases sitting between them. The CDR3 extends over 15 amino acids. Germline V lookup: CDR1 SNHLY, CDR2 FYNNEI. The CDR3 protein is CASLTAEPSYNEQFF. The CDR3 DNA reads as TGTGCCAGTCTGACCGCGGAGCCCTCCTACAATGAGCAGTTCTTC.

V is TRBV6-5 and J is TRBJ2-1; 7 positions match TRBD2. The V gene end was trimmed by 7 bases and the J gene end by 10 bases; junction bases not matched to a gene: 13. The germline V gene encodes CDR1 MNHEY and CDR2 SVGAGI. This CDR3 is built from 14 residues. CDR3 sequence reads: CASNPRLAHIEQFF. For the CDR3, the DNA is TGTGCCAGCAACCCAAGACTAGCCCACATCGAGCAGTTCTTC.

This chain connects TRBV5-4 to TRBJ1-4, with unresolved D. CDR1 SGHNT and CDR2 YYREEE come from the germline V gene (reference sequence). The germline V and J ends were trimmed by 6 bases and 8 bases, with 17 bases remaining between them. This CDR3 has 14 residues. CDR3 protein: CASTSRAGGEKLFF. The CDR3 region has the DNA TGTGCCAGCACATCTAGGGCAGGAGGGGAAAAACTGTTTTTT.

The V gene is TRBV7-8, the J gene TRBJ2-5; possible D gene TRBD1, 6 bases. The length of the CDR3 is 15 residues. In germline, CDR1 is SGHVS, CDR2 FQNEAQ. The V and J ends lost 0 bases and 2 bases respectively, with 10 bases between them. The CDR3 spells CASSLARTEQETQYF. For the CDR3, the DNA is TGTGCCAGCAGCTTAGCCCGGACAGAGCAAGAGACCCAGTACTTC.

This chain links TRBV9 with TRBJ1-4; 9 bases fit TRBD1. V gave up 3 bases and J gave up 7 bases; unmatched junction bases: 4. Germline values: CDR1 SGDLS, CDR2 YYNGEE. This CDR3 has 14 residues. Here the CDR3 reads CASSARDRVEKLFF. In nucleotides, the CDR3 is TGTGCCAGCAGCGCCCGGGACAGGGTTGAAAAACTGTTTTTT.

The rearrangement uses TRBV19 and TRBJ2-7; TRBD1 is a possible D gene (5 bases). V lost 8 bases, J lost 4 bases, and 9 bases lay in between. In germline, CDR1 is LNHDA, CDR2 SQIVND (reference sequence). CDR3 length equals 11 residues. This CDR3 reads CASSPGYEQYF. DNA of the CDR3: TGTGCCAGTTCCCCAGGGTACGAGCAGTACTTC.

The chain combines TRBV28 with TRBJ1-4, with TRBD1 matching 12 bases. CDR3 length: 16 residues. Losses at the gene ends were 4 bases for V and 6 bases for J; bases not matched to a gene: 6. CDR1 is MDHEN, CDR2 SYDVKM, per germline. For the CDR3, the DNA is TGTGCCAGCAGTTCTCCGGGACAGGGGGCTTATGAAAAACTGTTTTTT. Translating gives CASSSPGQGAYEKLFF. The complete variable domain, with remaining parts taken from reference TRBV28 and TRBJ1-4, reads DVKVTQSSRYLVKRTGEKVFLECVQDMDHENMFWYRQDPGLGLRLIYFSYDVKMKEKGDIPEGYSVSREKKERFSLILESASTNQTSMYLCASSSPGQGAYEKLFFGSGTQLSVL.

The chain is built from TRBV19 and TRBJ1-2, with D unresolved. Germline loops: CDR1 LNHDA, CDR2 SQIVND (reference sequence). CDR3 length: 13 residues. V dropped 5 bases and J dropped 4 bases, with 11 bases sitting between them. CDR3 nucleotides: TGTGCCAGTAGTGCGACCGCGGCCTATGGCTACACCTTC. Translated, it gives CASSATAAYGYTF.

V is TRBV9 and J is TRBJ1-1; tentative D call: TRBD1 (6 bases). Looked up from germline, CDR1 is SGDLS and CDR2 is YYNGEE. The CDR3 is 13 amino acids. V was trimmed by 5 bases and J by 3 bases, leaving 11 bases between them. The CDR3 loop reads CASSEQGYTEAFF. CDR3 bases: TGTGCCAGCAGTGAGCAGGGGTACACTGAAGCTTTCTTT.

The chain is built from TRBV6-5 and TRBJ2-2; D remains unclear. The length of the CDR3 is 13 residues. Trimming took 6 bases from V and 3 from J, leaving 8 bases between them. From germline, CDR1 is MNHEY and CDR2 SVGAGI. The CDR3 loop is CASSSQYTGELFF. The CDR3 coding sequence is TGTGCCAGCAGCTCACAGTACACCGGGGAGCTGTTTTTT.

This clone was counted a few times. V usage is TRBV4-3 and J usage is TRBJ2-2, with 7 bases aligning to TRBD2. Germline-derived CDR1 and CDR2 are LGHNA and YSLEER. J was trimmed by 1 base and V by 0 bases; bases with no gene match: 11. The CDR3 loop spans 19 amino acids. The CDR3 DNA sequence: TGCGCCAGCAGCCAAGATAAGAGGTTCGGCGGGAGGAACACCGGGGAGCTGTTTTTT. Translating gives CASSQDKRFGGRNTGELFF.

The chain recombines TRBV7-9 with TRBJ1-2; the D is unclear. V was trimmed by 5 bases and J by 7 bases, leaving 14 bases between them. CDR1 SEHNR and CDR2 FQNEAQ come from the germline V gene (reference sequence). The CDR3 runs 13 residues. The CDR3 loop is CASSPEFGVGYTF. CDR3 DNA: TGTGCCAGCAGCCCGGAGTTCGGGGTTGGCTACACCTTC.

The chain couples TRBV10-3 to TRBJ2-7, with D maybe TRBD1 (5 bases). The CDR3 is 12 amino acids. Trimming took off 8 bases at V and 2 bases at J, with 10 bases between the two ends. Germline loops: CDR1 ENHRY, CDR2 SYGVKD. The DNA of the CDR3 is TGTGCCATCGATCAGGGAACCTACGAGCAGTACTTC. This gives the protein CAIDQGTYEQYF.

The V call is TRBV19, the J call TRBJ2-7, with TRBD1 matching 8 bases. V lost 1 base, J lost 3 bases, and 8 bases stayed unmatched. Germline-derived CDR1 and CDR2 are LNHDA and SQIVND (reference sequence). The CDR3 contains 16 residues. The CDR3, as DNA: TGTGCCAGTAGTATAGGTTGGACAGGGCCTAGCTACGAGCAGTACTTC. Translation: CASSIGWTGPSYEQYF.

This clone was counted only a few times. This chain joins TRBV30 and TRBJ1-6; 8 nucleotides agree with TRBD1. The V gene end was trimmed by 5 bases and the J gene end by 10 bases; junction bases not matched to a gene: 10. This CDR3 spans 14 amino acids. CDR1 and CDR2 from the germline V gene are GTSNPN and SVGIG (reference sequence). The CDR3 loop is CAWQDRAKVSPLHF. CDR3 DNA sequence: TGTGCCTGGCAGGACAGGGCAAAAGTGTCACCCCTCCACTTT. Complete variable domain (other parts from reference TRBV30 and TRBJ1-6): SQTIHQWPATLVQPVGSPLSLECTVEGTSNPNLYWYRQAAGRGLQLLFYSVGIGQISSEVPQNLSASRPQDRQFILSSKKLLLSDSGFYLCAWQDRAKVSPLHFGNGTRLTVT.

V is TRBV10-3 and J is TRBJ2-1, with 8 bases identical to TRBD2. This CDR3 is 13 amino acids long. Germline-derived CDR1 and CDR2 are ENHRY and SYGVKD. Germline trimming cut 10 bases from V and 8 bases from J; bases unmatched to any gene: 10. CDR3 loop: CATSSGWEDEQFF. CDR3 in DNA: TGTGCCACCTCTAGCGGGTGGGAGGATGAGCAGTTCTTC.

V and J are TRBV7-2 and TRBJ2-7, with D maybe TRBD2 (5 bases). Germline V gene lookup returns CDR1 SGHTA and CDR2 FQGNSA. V lost 0 bases, J lost 4 bases, and 13 bases lay in between. The CDR3 has 15 residues. The CDR3 spells CASSLAGAVSYEQYF. Written as DNA, the CDR3 is TGTGCCAGCAGCTTAGCGGGAGCGGTTTCTTACGAGCAGTACTTC.

This chain uses TRBV19 with TRBJ1-4; no reliable D call. The CDR3 length is 12 residues. The V gene lost 1 base and the J gene lost 6 bases, with 3 bases spanning the gap. Looked up from germline, CDR1 is LNHDA and CDR2 is SQIVND (reference sequence). CDR3 nucleotide sequence: TGTGCCAGTAGTATAGGAGATGAAAAACTGTTTTTT. Its translation is CASSIGDEKLFF.

The chain employs TRBV18 and TRBJ1-6; tentative D call: TRBD1 (5 bases). CDR3 length: 14 residues. The V end was cut by 2 bases, the J end by 9 bases, with 11 bases between. The germline V gene encodes CDR1 KGHSH and CDR2 LQKENI. This chain's CDR3 is CASSPDSMVSPLHF. The CDR3 nucleotides read TGTGCCAGCTCACCAGACAGTATGGTTTCACCCCTCCACTTT.

The chain is built from TRBV10-2 and TRBJ1-5; a weak D match, TRBD1 (6 bases). Germline CDR1 is WSHSY and CDR2 is SAAADI. Trimming shortened V by 4 bases and J by 1 base, and 11 bases separated the two germline ends. The CDR3 spans 15 residues. The CDR3 nucleotides read TGCGCCAGCAGTGTCGGGGGGCTGAGCAATCAGCCCCAGCATTTT. Its translation is CASSVGGLSNQPQHF.